This TCR beta chain appears in the sequencing data of a study of cytomegalovirus exposure and HLA in healthy donors. Study outcomes and limitations: Sequences of the TCR beta chain were said to predict the HLA-A and HLA-B alleles of most subjects accurately. TCR association rates varied by HLA locus in a later analysis, with DRB1 highest and HLA-C lowest.

Primers included in the PCR were 60 Vbeta and 13 Jbeta primers. Clones were sequenced by immunoSEQ multiplex PCR, and TCRdb holds only the in-frame ones, with some missing. This sample has around 53,000 clones, with roughly four fifths found just once. The length of the CDR3 is 15 residues. J was trimmed by 4 bases and V by 2 bases; bases with no gene match: 4. CDR1 and CDR2 (germline): SGDLS, YYNGEE. This clone was counted once. What it binds is not known. The source material was PBMCs. The gene calls are TRBV9 and TRBJ1-2, with 11 bases that match TRBD1. The source is a man aged 45 to 65 in good health and CMV-seronegative. CDR3 nucleotide sequence: TGTGCCAGCAGCGTGGGACAGGGGGGGGGCTATGGCTACACCTTC. Protein: CASSVGQGGGYGYTF.